This T cell receptor (beta chain) was recovered during a study of blood T cell repertoires in COVID-19. The table came from immunoSEQ multiplex PCR; TCRdb's copy has only in-frame clones and leaves some out. Of around 170,000 clones listed, approximately 83% were seen once; the top ten hold about 1.6%. Trimming left V 0 bases short and J 6 bases short, with 14 bases between. CDR1 and CDR2 (germline): LGHNA, YNFKEQ. The CDR3 sequence is 16 residues long. The chain is built from TRBV4-2 and TRBJ2-2, with D possibly being TRBD2 (6 bases). This sequence originates from a human donor in a cohort sampled during active COVID-19. The specimen was peripheral blood. DNA of the CDR3: TGTGCCAGCAGCCAAGATCCAGCGGGCAATGCCGGGGAGCTGTTTTTT. Amino acid sequence: CASSQDPAGNAGELFF.